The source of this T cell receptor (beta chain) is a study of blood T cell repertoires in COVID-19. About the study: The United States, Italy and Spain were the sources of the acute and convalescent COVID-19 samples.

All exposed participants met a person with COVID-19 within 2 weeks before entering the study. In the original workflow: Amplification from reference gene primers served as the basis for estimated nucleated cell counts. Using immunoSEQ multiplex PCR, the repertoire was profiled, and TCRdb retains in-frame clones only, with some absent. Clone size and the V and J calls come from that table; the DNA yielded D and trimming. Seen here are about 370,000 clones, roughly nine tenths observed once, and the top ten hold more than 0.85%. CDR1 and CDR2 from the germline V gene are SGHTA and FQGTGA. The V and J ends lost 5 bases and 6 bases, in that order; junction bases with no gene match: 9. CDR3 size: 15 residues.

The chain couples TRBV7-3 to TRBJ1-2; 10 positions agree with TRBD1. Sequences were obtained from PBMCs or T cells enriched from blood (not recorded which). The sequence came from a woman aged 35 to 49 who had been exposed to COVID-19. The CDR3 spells CASSPRQGARDGYTF. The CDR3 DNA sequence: TGTGCCAGCAGCCCTCGACAGGGGGCGCGGGATGGCTACACCTTC.